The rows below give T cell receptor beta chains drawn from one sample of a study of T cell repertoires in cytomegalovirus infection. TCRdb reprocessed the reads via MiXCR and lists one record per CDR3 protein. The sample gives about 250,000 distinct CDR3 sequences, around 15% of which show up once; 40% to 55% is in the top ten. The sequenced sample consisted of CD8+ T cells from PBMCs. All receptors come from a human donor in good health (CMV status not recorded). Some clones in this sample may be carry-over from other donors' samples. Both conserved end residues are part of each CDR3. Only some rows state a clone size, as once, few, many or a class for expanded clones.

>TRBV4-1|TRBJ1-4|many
CASSQEPLGTLRATNEKLFF
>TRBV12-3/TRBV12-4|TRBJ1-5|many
CASSERAPGDQPQHF
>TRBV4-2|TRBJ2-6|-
CASSQDSAFGANVLTF
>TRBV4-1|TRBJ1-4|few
CASSQVGGAELFF
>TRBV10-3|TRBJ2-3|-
CAISKESADTQYF
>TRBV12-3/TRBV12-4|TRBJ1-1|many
CASSPPSRWQGSSQAFF
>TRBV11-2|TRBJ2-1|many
CASSFIQITYNEQFF
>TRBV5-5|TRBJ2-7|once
CASSRGLAGGLALYEQYF
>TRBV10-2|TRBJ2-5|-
CASSRDRGLIQETQYF
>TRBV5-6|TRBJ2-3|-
CASSLTSWRVAQYF